The clone carrying this TCR beta chain was counted between two and nine times. Its antigen remains unidentified. The method was immunoSEQ multiplex PCR; TCRdb's version includes in-frame clones alone and lacks a portion of them. The top ten clones hold around 2.7% of a sample with over 85,000 clones, 90% of them seen once. This sample was included in a study of PD-1 blockade in classical Hodgkin lymphoma. Study-level background: The patients were dosed with nivolumab 3 mg/kg, infused intravenously every 2 weeks. Points from the study as a whole: Initiation of nivolumab under 1 year after ASCT led to exclusion of patients. The origin of the repertoire differences remains undefined, with disease activity or prior therapy as possible causes.

Documented time point: cycle 4 day 1 (C4D1), after 6 weeks of nivolumab. Brentuximab vedotin exposure varied among the patients, all of whom had relapsed after autologous stem cell transplantation. Complete response, partial response or progressive disease was recorded as best response. The specimen was peripheral blood mononuclear cells (PBMCs), collected before the fourth cycle of nivolumab. The source of this sequence is a human donor with classical Hodgkin lymphoma.

This CDR3 reads CASRIGQGNTGELFF. The CDR3 coding sequence is TGTGCCAGCAGGATCGGACAGGGAAACACCGGGGAGCTGTTTTTT. The J gene is TRBJ2-2, the V gene TRBV6-5, with TRBD1 identical over 8 bases. The germline gives CDR1 MNHEY, CDR2 SVGAGI. The V and J ends lost 6 bases and 2 bases, in that order; junction bases with no gene match: 5. The CDR3 is made up of 15 amino acids.